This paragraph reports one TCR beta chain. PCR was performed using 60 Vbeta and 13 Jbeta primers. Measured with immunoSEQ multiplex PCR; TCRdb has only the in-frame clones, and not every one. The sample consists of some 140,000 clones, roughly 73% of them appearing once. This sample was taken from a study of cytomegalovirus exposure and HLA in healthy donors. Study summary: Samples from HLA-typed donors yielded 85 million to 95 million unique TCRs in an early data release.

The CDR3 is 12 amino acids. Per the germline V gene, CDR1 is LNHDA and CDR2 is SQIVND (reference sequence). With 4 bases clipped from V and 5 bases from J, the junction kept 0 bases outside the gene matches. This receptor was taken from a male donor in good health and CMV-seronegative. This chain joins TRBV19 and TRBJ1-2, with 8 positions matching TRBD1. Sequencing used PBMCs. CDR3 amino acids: CASSRTGYGYTF. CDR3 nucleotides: TGTGCCAGTAGTAGGACAGGGTATGGCTACACCTTC. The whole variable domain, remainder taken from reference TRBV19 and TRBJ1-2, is DGGITQSPKYLFRKEGQNVTLSCEQNLNHDAMYWYRQDPGQGLRLIYYSQIVNDFQKGDIAEGYSVSREKKESFPLTVTSAQKNPTAFYLCASSRTGYGYTFGSGTRLTVV.